The TCR beta chain under discussion was sequenced for a study of CD8+ T cells in alopecia areata. Whole-study context: The tofacitinib course ran for 6 to 18 months and was followed by 6 months off drug.

The sample's treatment: oral pan-JAK inhibitor, 5-10 mg twice daily. Once RNA had been extracted, it was reverse transcribed into cDNA to act as the sequencing template. Profiling relied on immunoSEQ multiplex PCR, and the TCRdb table lists in-frame clones only, not all of them. Seen here are 130,000 or so clones, approximately 57% observed once, and the top ten hold around 5.7%. Study observations and caveats: With patients, TCR sharing proved less clear than in mice, a difference possibly related to HLA. With one nonresponder, baseline CD8+ expansion's link to response remains uncertain.

This clone has more than one count but fewer than ten. Its target is unknown. Other DNA sequences in this sample translate to the same CDR3. The germline gives CDR1 SQVTM, CDR2 ANQGSEA. CDR3 length: 12 residues. V shed 6 bases and J 2 bases; nucleotides not matched to a gene: 1. The chain is built from TRBV29-1 and TRBJ1-5; the match to TRBD1 covers 7 bases. Material: CD4+ T cells sorted from blood, obtained at week 4, from a patient treated with tofacitinib. This TCR came from a human donor with alopecia areata. The CDR3 nucleotides are TGCAGCGTCGGACAGGGCAATCAGCCCCAGCATTTT. Translated: CSVGQGNQPQHF. The complete variable domain, with remaining parts taken from reference TRBV29-1 and TRBJ1-5, reads SAVISQKPSRDICQRGTSLTIQCQVDSQVTMMFWYRQQPGQSLTLIATANQGSEATYESGFVIDKFPISRPNLTFSTLTVSNMSPEDSSIYLCSVGQGNQPQHFGDGTRLSIL.